The clone carrying this T cell receptor beta chain was seen a few times. This entry belongs to a study of shared clonotypes between healthy human individuals. Background on the study: A donor's plate count was three for CD4 naive and three for CD4 memory; CD8 naive had two and CD8 memory one.

Naive-designated CD8 cells lacked CD45RO, were positively enriched for CCR7, and omitted terminally differentiated effector memory CD45RA+ cells. Only in-frame clones appear in the TCRdb table, and some are missing; sequencing was by immunoSEQ multiplex PCR. Among around 650,000 clones listed, approximately 96% were seen once. Sequenced material: naive CD8+ T cells sorted from blood. The sequence was obtained from a woman aged 25 to 39 in good health.

The CDR3 here is CASSLSVTSGTSPDTQYF. The CDR3 DNA reads TGTGCCAGCAGTTTATCTGTGACTAGCGGGACGTCCCCAGATACGCAGTATTTT. The chain joins TRBV28 to TRBJ2-3, with 11 positions matching TRBD2. The CDR3 has 18 residues. Germline lookup yields CDR1 MDHEN and CDR2 SYDVKM. Unmatched junction bases numbered 10, after V lost 1 base and J lost 4 bases.